Given below is one T cell receptor beta chain in context. What it binds is not known. This entry belongs to a study of CD8+ T cells in alopecia areata. Study-level findings and limits: Scalp specimens additionally yield sequences from normal skin's resident alphabeta T cells. Lesional scalp, especially alopecia totalis/universalis, showed higher clonality than normal scalp.

CDR3 size: 17 residues. Trimming shortened V by 2 bases and J by 5 bases, and 21 bases separated the two germline ends. Germline lookup yields CDR1 MGHRA and CDR2 YSYEKL. Investigators isolated RNA and reverse transcribed it into cDNA to act as the sequencing template. Sequencing used immunoSEQ multiplex PCR; TCRdb keeps in-frame clones, though not all of them. The sample lists 100,000 to 120,000 clones, 45% to 70% occurring once. The TCR originated in a human donor in good health. Sequenced material: CD8+ T cells sorted from blood. This sequence joins TRBV4-1 and TRBJ2-5; a weak D match, TRBD1 (6 bases). The CDR3 region has the DNA TGCGCCAGCAGCCAACCTGGCGGGCATAGGGGGATGGAGACCCAGTACTTC. Its protein product is CASSQPGGHRGMETQYF.